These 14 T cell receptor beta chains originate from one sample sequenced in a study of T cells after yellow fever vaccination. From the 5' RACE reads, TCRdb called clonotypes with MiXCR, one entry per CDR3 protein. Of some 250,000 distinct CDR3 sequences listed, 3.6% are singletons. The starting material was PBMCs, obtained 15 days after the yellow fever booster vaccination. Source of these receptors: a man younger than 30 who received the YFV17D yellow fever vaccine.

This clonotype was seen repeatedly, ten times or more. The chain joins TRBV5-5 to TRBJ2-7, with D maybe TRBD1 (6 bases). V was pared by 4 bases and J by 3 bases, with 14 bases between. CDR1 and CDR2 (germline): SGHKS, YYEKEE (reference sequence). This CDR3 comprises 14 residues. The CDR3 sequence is CASSMNTRGYEQYV. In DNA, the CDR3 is TGTGCCAGCAGCATGAACACCAGGGGCTACGAGCAGTACGTC.

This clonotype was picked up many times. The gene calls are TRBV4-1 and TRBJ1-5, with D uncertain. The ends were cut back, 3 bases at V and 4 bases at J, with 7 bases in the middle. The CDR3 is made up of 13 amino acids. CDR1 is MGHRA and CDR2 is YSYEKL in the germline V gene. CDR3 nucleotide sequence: TGCGCCAGCAGCCACGGGAGAAATCAGCCCCAGCATTTT. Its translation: CASSHGRNQPQHF.

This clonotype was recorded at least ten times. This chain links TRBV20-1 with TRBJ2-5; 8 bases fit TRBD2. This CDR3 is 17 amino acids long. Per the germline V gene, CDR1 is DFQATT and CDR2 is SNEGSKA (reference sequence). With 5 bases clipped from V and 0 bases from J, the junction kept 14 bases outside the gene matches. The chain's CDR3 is CSADDSARGDNQETQYF. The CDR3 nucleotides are TGCAGTGCTGACGACTCGGCGCGGGGGGACAACCAAGAGACCCAGTACTTC.

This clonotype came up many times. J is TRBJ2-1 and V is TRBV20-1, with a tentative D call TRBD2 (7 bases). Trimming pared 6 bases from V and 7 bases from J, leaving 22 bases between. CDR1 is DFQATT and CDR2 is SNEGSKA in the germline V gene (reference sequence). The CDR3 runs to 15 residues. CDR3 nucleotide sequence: TGCAGTGCGACCCGGGGCGGGGGCCCAAAGAATGAGCAGTTCTTC. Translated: CSATRGGGPKNEQFF.

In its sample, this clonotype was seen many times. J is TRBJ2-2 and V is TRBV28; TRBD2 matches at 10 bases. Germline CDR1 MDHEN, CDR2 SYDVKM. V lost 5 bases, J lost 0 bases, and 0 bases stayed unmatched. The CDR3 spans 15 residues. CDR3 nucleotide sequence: TGTGCCAGCAGTAGCGGGGGGGCGAACACCGGGGAGCTGTTTTTT. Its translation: CASSSGGANTGELFF.

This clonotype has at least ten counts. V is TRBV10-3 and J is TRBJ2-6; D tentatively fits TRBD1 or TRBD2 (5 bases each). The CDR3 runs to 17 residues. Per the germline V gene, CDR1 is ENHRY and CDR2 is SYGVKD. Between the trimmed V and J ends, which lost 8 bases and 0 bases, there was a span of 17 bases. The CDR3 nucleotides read TGTGCCATCTTCCCCGGGACCGCGAGCTCTGGGGCCAACGTCCTGACTTTC. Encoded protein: CAIFPGTASSGANVLTF.

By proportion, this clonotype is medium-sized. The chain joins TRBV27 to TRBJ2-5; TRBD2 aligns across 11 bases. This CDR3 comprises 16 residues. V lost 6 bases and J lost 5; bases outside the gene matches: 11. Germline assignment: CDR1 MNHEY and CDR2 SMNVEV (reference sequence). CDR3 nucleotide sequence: TGTGCCAGCAGGACCTATAGCGGGGGGGCCCGGGAGACCCAGTACTTC. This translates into CASRTYSGGARETQYF.

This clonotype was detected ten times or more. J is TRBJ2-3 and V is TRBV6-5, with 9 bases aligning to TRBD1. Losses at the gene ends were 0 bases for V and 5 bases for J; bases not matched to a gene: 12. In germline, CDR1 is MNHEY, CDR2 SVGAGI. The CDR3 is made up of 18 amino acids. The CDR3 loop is CASSYSGIPQGAGDTQYF. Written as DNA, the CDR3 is TGTGCCAGCAGTTACTCGGGAATCCCACAGGGGGCAGGAGATACGCAGTATTTT.

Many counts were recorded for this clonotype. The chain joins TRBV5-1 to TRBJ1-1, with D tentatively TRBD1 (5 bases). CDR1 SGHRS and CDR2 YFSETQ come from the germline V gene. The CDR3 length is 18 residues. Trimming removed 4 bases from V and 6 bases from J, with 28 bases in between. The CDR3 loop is CASSEGTFSRRRGAEAFF. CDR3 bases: TGCGCCAGCAGCGAAGGCACCTTCAGCCGGAGGCGAGGGGCTGAAGCTTTCTTT.

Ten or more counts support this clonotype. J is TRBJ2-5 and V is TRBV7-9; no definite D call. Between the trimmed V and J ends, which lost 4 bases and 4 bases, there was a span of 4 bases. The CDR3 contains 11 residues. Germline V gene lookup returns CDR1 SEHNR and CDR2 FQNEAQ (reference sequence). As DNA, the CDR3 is TGTGCCAGCAGCTGGACAGAGACCCAGTACTTC. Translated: CASSWTETQYF.

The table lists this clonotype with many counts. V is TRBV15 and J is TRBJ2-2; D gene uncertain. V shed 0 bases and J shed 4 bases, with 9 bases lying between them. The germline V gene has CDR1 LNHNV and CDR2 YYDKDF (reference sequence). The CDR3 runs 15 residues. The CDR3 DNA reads TGTGCCACCAGCAGAGATCACATCTCCACCGGGGAGCTGTTTTTT. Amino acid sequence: CATSRDHISTGELFF.

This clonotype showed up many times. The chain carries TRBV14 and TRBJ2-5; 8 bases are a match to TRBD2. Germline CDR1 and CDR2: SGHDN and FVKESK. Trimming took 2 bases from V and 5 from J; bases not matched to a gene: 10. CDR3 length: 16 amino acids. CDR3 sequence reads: CASSQRDGGARETQYF. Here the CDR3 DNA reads TGTGCCAGCAGCCAACGTGACGGGGGGGCCCGGGAGACCCAGTACTTC. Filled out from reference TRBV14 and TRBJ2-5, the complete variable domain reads EAGVTQFPSHSVIEKGQTVTLRCDPISGHDNLYWYRRVMGKEIKFLLHFVKESKQDESGMPNNRFLAERTGGTYSTLKVQPAELEDSGVYFCASSQRDGGARETQYFGPGTRLLVL.

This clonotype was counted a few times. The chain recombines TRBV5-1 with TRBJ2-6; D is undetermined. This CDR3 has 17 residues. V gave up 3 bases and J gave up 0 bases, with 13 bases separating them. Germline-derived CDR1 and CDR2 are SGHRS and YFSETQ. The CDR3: CASSYQEVSSGANVLTF. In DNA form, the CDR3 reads TGCGCCAGCAGCTACCAGGAAGTTAGCTCTGGGGCCAACGTCCTGACTTTC. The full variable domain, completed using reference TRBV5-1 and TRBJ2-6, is KAGVTQTPRYLIKTRGQQVTLSCSPISGHRSVSWYQQTPGQGLQFLFEYFSETQRNKGNFPGRFSGRQFSNSRSEMNVSTLELGDSALYLCASSYQEVSSGANVLTFGAGSRLTVL.

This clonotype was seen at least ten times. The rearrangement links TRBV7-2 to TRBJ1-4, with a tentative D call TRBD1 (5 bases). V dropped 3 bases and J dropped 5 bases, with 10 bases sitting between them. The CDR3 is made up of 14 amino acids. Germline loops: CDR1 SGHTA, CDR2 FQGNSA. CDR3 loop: CASSFMGGNEKLFF. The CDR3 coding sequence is TGTGCCAGCAGCTTTATGGGGGGGAATGAAAAACTGTTTTTT.